A single sample gave rise to the 2 T cell receptor beta chains below, sequenced in a study of OX40 agonist ivuxolimab in advanced cancers. Assay: immunoSEQ multiplex PCR; the TCRdb copy retains only in-frame clones and omits some. The sample shows more than 40,000 clones, around nine tenths of them seen only once. The sample was CD4+ or CD8+ T cells sorted from blood, taken in a trial of the OX40 agonist ivuxolimab. The receptor set was obtained from an adult with an advanced solid tumor such as melanoma, head and neck, liver or kidney cancer.

The V and J genes are TRBV30 and TRBJ2-7; no firm D call. V lost 4 bases and J lost 2, with 9 bases in between. Germline V gene data show CDR1 as GTSNPN and CDR2 as SVGIG (reference sequence). The CDR3 is made up of 12 amino acids. DNA of the CDR3: TGTGCCTGGAAGGTAGAAGCCTACGAGCAGTACTTC. Protein product: CAWKVEAYEQYF.

This clone was found a few times. The chain employs TRBV7-9 and TRBJ1-2; D not certain. The germline V and J ends were trimmed by 3 bases and 5 bases, with 19 bases remaining between them. Germline V gives CDR1 SEHNR, CDR2 FQNEAQ (reference sequence). This CDR3 comprises 16 residues. CDR3 protein: CASSLGKNARYYGYTF. The CDR3 DNA reads as TGTGCCAGCAGCTTGGGGAAAAACGCCCGTTATTATGGCTACACCTTC.